A selection of T cell receptor beta chains follows, all from one sample in a study of graft-versus-host responses after intestinal transplantation. Profiling relied on immunoSEQ multiplex PCR, and the TCRdb table lists in-frame clones only, not all of them. The sample gives about 30,000 clones, 90% to 95% of which show up once; over 0.7% is in the top ten. This material consisted of PBMCs, taken approximately 69 days after intestinal transplant. The receptors originated from a human patient who received an intestinal transplant, so some T cells may come from the graft donor. Each CDR3 is given with its conserved first and last residue. D genes are given only for firm matches. Not every row has a clone size; where given, it reads once, few, many or a size class.

V gene,D gene,clone size,CDR3 length,J gene,CDR3 DNA,CDR3 protein
TRBV7-2,TRBD1,-,17,TRBJ2-6,TGTGCCAGCAGCTTCGGACAGGGGCCATCTGGGGCCAACGTCCTGACTTTC,CASSFGQGPSGANVLTF
TRBV6-1,-,-,14,TRBJ2-5,TGTGCCAGCAAACCGACGGACTTCCAAGAGACCCAGTACTTC,CASKPTDFQETQYF
TRBV6-5,TRBD1,-,15,TRBJ1-2,TGTGCCAGCAGTACAGCGGACAGGGGGAACTATGGCTACACCTTC,CASSTADRGNYGYTF
TRBV5-4,-,-,19,TRBJ2-1,TGTGCCAGCAGCTTGGACCTTCTGGGGCAGCTTAATGTTAACAATGAGCAGTTCTTC,CASSLDLLGQLNVNNEQFF
TRBV7-8,-,-,20,TRBJ2-1,TGTGCCAGCAGCTTATACCCCGGGACGCGGGGACGTCTCTCTTACAATGAGCAGTTCTTC,CASSLYPGTRGRLSYNEQFF
TRBV4-1,TRBD2,once,14,TRBJ2-7,TGCGCCAGCAGCCAAGAGACGGGAGGATACGAGCAGTACTTC,CASSQETGGYEQYF
TRBV5-6,-,-,14,TRBJ1-4,TGTGCCAGCAGCTTGGAATATAGCGGGGGAAAACTGTTTTTT,CASSLEYSGGKLFF
TRBV5-6,-,-,18,TRBJ2-1,TGTGCCAGCAGCTTGGCCTGGGCGGCCCCGAGCTCCTACAATGAGCAGTTCTTC,CASSLAWAAPSSYNEQFF
TRBV5-4,TRBD2,-,16,TRBJ2-2,TGTGCCAGCAGCTCCCCTAGCGGGGGGCCGGGCTTGGAGCTGTTTTTT,CASSSPSGGPGLELFF
TRBV4-1,-,-,15,TRBJ2-7,TGCGCCAGCAGCCAAGATCCTGGGGAGAACTACGAGCAGTACTTC,CASSQDPGENYEQYF